Following are 24 T cell receptor beta chains from one sample sequenced in a study of CD8 T cells in ankylosing spondylitis. MiXCR, applied by TCRdb to the 5' RACE reads, yields one record per CDR3 protein. Of approximately 210,000 distinct CDR3 sequences in the sample, 9.5% to 15% were seen once. The sample taken for sequencing was blood, either unsorted or a sorted T cell fraction (not recorded which). All receptors derive from a male donor with ankylosing spondylitis or in good health (not recorded which).

This clonotype was picked up many times. The chain is built from TRBV29-1 and TRBJ2-7; 10 nucleotides agree with TRBD2. Trimming at V came to 5 bases and at J to 2 bases, leaving 3 bases not matched to a gene. The CDR3 spans 13 residues. CDR1 and CDR2 from the germline V gene are SQVTM and ANQGSEA. The CDR3 DNA is TGCAGCGTTTGGACTAGCGGAGCCTACGAGCAGTACTTC. The encoded protein is CSVWTSGAYEQYF.

This clonotype was recorded a few times. The chain recombines TRBV7-8 with TRBJ2-2, with 9 bases that match TRBD1. The germline V gene has CDR1 SGHVS and CDR2 FQNEAQ. This CDR3 contains 18 residues. The trim removed 5 bases at V and 6 bases at J, leaving 16 bases unmatched. The CDR3 protein is CASSLPGTGMSEAGELFF. CDR3 DNA sequence: TGTGCCAGCAGCCTTCCCGGGACAGGGATGAGTGAGGCCGGGGAGCTGTTTTTT.

The chain is built from TRBV29-1 and TRBJ2-5, with D perhaps assigned TRBD1 or TRBD2 (6 bases each). Germline CDR1 reads SQVTM; CDR2 reads ANQGSEA. The ends were cut back, 7 bases at V and 5 bases at J, with 17 bases in the middle. The CDR3 length is 13 residues. For the CDR3, the DNA is TGCAGCGGAGGGTGGGGGGCTCAGGAGACCCAGTACTTC. It codes for CSGGWGAQETQYF.

This clonotype was observed once. The chain recombines TRBV20-1 with TRBJ1-1; 7 nucleotides line up with TRBD1. With 4 bases clipped from V and 4 bases from J, the junction kept 9 bases outside the gene matches. Germline V gene sequence: CDR1 DFQATT, CDR2 SNEGSKA (reference sequence). The CDR3 sequence is 14 residues long. The DNA for the CDR3 is TGCAGTGCTAAAGTGACAGGGTCGGTCACTGAAGCTTTCTTT. Protein: CSAKVTGSVTEAFF.

This clonotype was detected only a few times. The V gene is TRBV6-1, the J gene TRBJ2-2, with 7 bases matching TRBD1. CDR3 length: 17 amino acids. From germline, CDR1 is MNHNS and CDR2 SASEGT. The junction had 10 bases not matched to a gene; V was cut back by 6 bases and J by 0 bases. This chain's CDR3 is CASSENRDSSNTGELFF. DNA of the CDR3: TGTGCCAGCAGCGAGAACCGGGACAGCTCGAACACCGGGGAGCTGTTTTTT.

In its sample, this clonotype was seen a few times. The CDR3 DNA is TGTGCCAGCAGCTTAGTAGCCCACAGGGAGAGTGAGCAGTTCTTC. Translating gives CASSLVAHRESEQFF. The chain employs TRBV11-2 and TRBJ2-1, with D perhaps TRBD1 (6 bases). Trimming removed 1 base at V and 9 bases at J, with 16 bases between. The CDR3 extends over 15 amino acids. Germline CDR1 SGHAT, CDR2 FQNNGV.

This clonotype occurred a few times. J is TRBJ2-1 and V is TRBV29-1, with 10 bases aligning to TRBD2. This CDR3 contains 17 residues. Germline V gives CDR1 SQVTM, CDR2 ANQGSEA. V lost 0 bases, J lost 3 bases, and 8 bases stayed unmatched. The DNA of the CDR3 is TGCAGCGTTGAAGATGTGCCAGCGGGAGGGAACTACAATGAGCAGTTCTTC. Translating gives CSVEDVPAGGNYNEQFF.

In this sample, this clonotype turned up a few times. V usage is TRBV6-2 or TRBV6-3 and J usage is TRBJ2-7; D may be TRBD1 (6 bases). Trimming left V 6 bases short and J 2 bases short, with 8 bases between. Germline assignment: CDR1 MNHEY and CDR2 SVGEGT. This CDR3 comprises 12 residues. The CDR3 nucleotides read TGTGCCAGCAGACAGGGCGCCTACGAGCAGTACTTC. Translation: CASRQGAYEQYF.

The chain has TRBV6-1 and TRBJ2-1; TRBD2 might be the D (5 bases). V was clipped by 6 bases and J by 3 bases, with 9 bases between them. CDR1 and CDR2 (germline): MNHNS, SASEGT. The CDR3 runs 13 residues. The CDR3 region is CASSTDYYNEQFF. CDR3 bases: TGTGCCAGCAGCACAGACTACTACAATGAGCAGTTCTTC.

This clonotype was seen repeatedly, ten times or more. The chain has TRBV20-1 and TRBJ2-5; 8 positions agree with TRBD2. The CDR3 is made up of 14 amino acids. The germline V gene has CDR1 DFQATT and CDR2 SNEGSKA (reference sequence). Trimming removed 3 bases from V and 5 bases from J; junction bases left unmatched: 8. The CDR3: CSARSGSERETQYF. The CDR3 coding sequence is TGCAGTGCTAGGAGCGGGAGTGAGAGGGAGACCCAGTACTTC.

The rearrangement uses TRBV5-4 and TRBJ2-1, with 8 bases aligning to TRBD2. With 3 bases clipped from V and 0 bases from J, the junction kept 23 bases outside the gene matches. This CDR3 is built from 22 residues. Germline V CDR1 and CDR2: SGHNT, YYREEE (reference sequence). CDR3 residues: CASSSTTFERGSPSSSYNEQFF. CDR3 nucleotides: TGTGCCAGCAGCTCCACTACCTTCGAGCGGGGGTCCCCATCTAGCTCCTACAATGAGCAGTTCTTC.

The chain recombines TRBV12-3 or TRBV12-4 with TRBJ2-7; D is perhaps TRBD2 (5 bases). V lost 3 bases to trimming and J lost 6 bases, with 9 bases between them. The CDR3 has 12 residues. Here the CDR3 DNA reads TGTGCCAGCAGTTTGAGGGCCCCCGAGCAGTACTTC. As protein: CASSLRAPEQYF.

This chain connects TRBV9 to TRBJ1-2; 9 positions match TRBD1. J gave up 4 bases and V 4 bases, and 5 bases lay outside the gene matches. Germline V CDR1 and CDR2: SGDLS, YYNGEE. There are 14 residues in the CDR3. The CDR3 protein is CASSFPDRGYGYTF. In DNA form, the CDR3 reads TGTGCCAGCAGCTTTCCGGACAGGGGCTATGGCTACACCTTC. Complete variable domain (other parts from reference TRBV9 and TRBJ1-2): DSGVTQTPKHLITATGQRVTLRCSPRSGDLSVYWYQQSLDQGLQFLIQYYNGEERAKGNILERFSAQQFPDLHSELNLSSLELGDSALYFCASSFPDRGYGYTFGSGTRLTVV.

This clonotype was counted ten times or more. The V call is TRBV12-3 or TRBV12-4, the J call TRBJ1-1; a weak D match, TRBD1 (6 bases). V was trimmed by 6 bases and J by 5 bases, leaving 13 bases between them. The CDR3 length is 13 residues. CDR3 loop: CASRPQGRTEAFF. DNA of the CDR3: TGTGCCAGCAGGCCACAGGGTCGGACTGAAGCTTTCTTT.

The chain links TRBV7-9 to TRBJ2-7; unclear D gene. The CDR3 consists of 14 residues. Trimming cost V 5 bases and J 5 bases, with 16 bases left between them. The V gene's germline CDR1 is SEHNR and CDR2 FQNEAQ (reference sequence). In DNA, the CDR3 is TGTGCCAGCAGCCCTAGGGCCCAGGATCACGAGCAGTACTTC. Its translation: CASSPRAQDHEQYF.

This clonotype has just a few counts. V is TRBV11-2 and J is TRBJ1-1, with TRBD1 as a possible D gene (6 bases). Germline loops: CDR1 SGHAT, CDR2 FQNNGV. V lost 5 bases, J lost 0 bases, and 10 bases lay in between. The CDR3 extends over 14 amino acids. This chain's CDR3 is CASSPTGMNTEAFF. CDR3 sequence (DNA): TGTGCCAGCAGCCCGACAGGAATGAACACTGAAGCTTTCTTT.

This chain joins TRBV4-2 and TRBJ2-7; D unresolved. The CDR3 length is 12 residues. Trimming removed 5 bases from V and 3 bases from J, with 8 bases in between. Germline CDR1 and CDR2: LGHNA and YNFKEQ. CDR3 amino acids: CASSYIGYEQYF. The CDR3, as DNA: TGTGCCAGCAGCTACATAGGCTACGAGCAGTACTTC.

V usage is TRBV9 and J usage is TRBJ1-1; no firm D call. Looked up from germline, CDR1 is SGDLS and CDR2 is YYNGEE. The CDR3 consists of 14 residues. Trimming removed 2 bases at V and 0 bases at J, with 8 bases between. This CDR3 reads CASSVAGVNTEAFF. The CDR3 bases are TGTGCCAGCAGCGTTGCCGGGGTGAACACTGAAGCTTTCTTT.

This clonotype showed up just a few times. The chain has TRBV7-9 and TRBJ1-1; possible D gene TRBD1, 6 bases. The CDR3 runs 11 residues. Trimming pared 3 bases from V and 7 bases from J, leaving 6 bases between. Germline CDR1 is SEHNR and CDR2 is FQNEAQ (reference sequence). The DNA for the CDR3 is TGTGCCAGCAGCTTGACAGGTGAAGCTTTCTTT. This encodes CASSLTGEAFF.

CDR3 nucleotide sequence: TGCGCCAGCAGCTATGGGGGAGGGCCGGGGAACGATGAGCAGTTCTTC. Its protein product is CASSYGGGPGNDEQFF. V is TRBV5-1 and J is TRBJ2-1; 7 nucleotides agree with TRBD2. V shed 3 bases and J 8 bases; nucleotides not matched to a gene: 14. The CDR3 has 16 residues. CDR1 and CDR2 (germline): SGHRS, YFSETQ.

The gene calls are TRBV7-9 and TRBJ2-7, with D maybe TRBD2 (5 bases). The CDR3 loop spans 14 amino acids. Per the germline V gene, CDR1 is SEHNR and CDR2 is FQNEAQ (reference sequence). V was cut by 2 bases and J by 7 bases, with 15 bases left in between. The CDR3 loop is CASSLIGFPGEQYF. The CDR3 coding sequence is TGTGCCAGCAGCTTAATCGGTTTTCCGGGGGAGCAGTACTTC.

The V gene is TRBV6-4, the J gene TRBJ2-1; a weak D match, TRBD1 (6 bases). The CDR3 runs to 17 residues. The germline V gene has CDR1 MRHNA and CDR2 SNTAGT. With 0 bases removed from V and 11 bases from J, the gap between germline ends came to 23 bases. CDR3 sequence (DNA): TGTGCCAGCAGTGACTCGGTTGGGGGCAGGGGAACGTTTAAGCAGTTCTTC. Translating it yields CASSDSVGGRGTFKQFF.

This clonotype occurred a few times. The chain carries TRBV19 and TRBJ1-2, with D tentatively TRBD1 (6 bases). CDR3 length equals 14 residues. Looked up from germline, CDR1 is LNHDA and CDR2 is SQIVND (reference sequence). The V end was cut by 6 bases, the J end by 2 bases, with 13 bases between. CDR3 nucleotide sequence: TGTGCCAGTAGCCCGGGGGACATAAACTATGGCTACACCTTC. Translation: CASSPGDINYGYTF.

The chain is built from TRBV5-1 and TRBJ2-6, with 9 bases fitting TRBD1. CDR3 size: 18 residues. V gave up 0 bases and J gave up 2 bases; unmatched junction bases: 6. Germline V gives CDR1 SGHRS, CDR2 YFSETQ. CDR3 residues: CASSLGDRERPGANVLTF. The CDR3 DNA is TGCGCCAGCAGCTTGGGGGACAGGGAGAGGCCTGGGGCCAACGTCCTGACTTTC.